This T cell receptor beta chain was recorded in a study of T cell repertoires in cytomegalovirus infection. The wider study: Public TCR beta signatures were indicative of both CMV infection and a matching HLA type. Notes on the study in general: Ex vivo, HLA-C-restricted CMV-specific TCR beta clonotypes prevailed over the rest of the response. The study identified carriers of CMV plus the relevant HLA from cumulative public TCR beta family frequency.

This clonotype appeared a few times. Its antigen is not identified. The CDR3 loop spans 14 amino acids. Germline V gene lookup returns CDR1 SGHNT and CDR2 YYREEE (reference sequence). Trimming removed 3 bases at V and 3 bases at J, with 12 bases between. TCRdb recomputed calls from the reads with MiXCR, one row per CDR3 protein. The sample has 560,000 or so distinct CDR3 sequences, 16% seen once. The sequence was obtained from a human donor in good health (CMV status not recorded). Some clones in this sample may be carry-over from other donors' samples. Sequences were obtained from CD8+ T cells from PBMCs. This chain joins TRBV5-4 and TRBJ1-1; D remains unclear. The DNA for the CDR3 is TGTGCCAGCAGCTACTGGACTGTGGACACTGAAGCTTTCTTT. Translating it yields CASSYWTVDTEAFF.